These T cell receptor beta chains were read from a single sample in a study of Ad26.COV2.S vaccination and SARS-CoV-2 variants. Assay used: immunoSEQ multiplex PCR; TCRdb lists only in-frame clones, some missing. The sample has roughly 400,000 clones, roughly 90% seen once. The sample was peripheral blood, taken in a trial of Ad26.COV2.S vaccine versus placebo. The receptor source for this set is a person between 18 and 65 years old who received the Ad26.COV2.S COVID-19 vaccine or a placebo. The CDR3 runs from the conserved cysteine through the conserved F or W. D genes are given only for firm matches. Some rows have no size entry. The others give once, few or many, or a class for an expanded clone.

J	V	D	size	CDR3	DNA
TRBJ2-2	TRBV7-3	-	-	CASSLLSGSNTGELFF	TGTGCCAGCAGCTTACTTAGCGGATCCAACACCGGGGAGCTGTTTTTT
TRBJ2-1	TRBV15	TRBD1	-	CATRSNLQRGRLAFSYNEQFF	TGTGCCACCAGGTCGAACCTACAGAGGGGGCGATTGGCGTTCTCCTACAATGAGCAGTTCTTC
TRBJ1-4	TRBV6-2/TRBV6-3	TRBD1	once	CASSRQDRIEKLFF	TGTGCCAGCAGCCGCCAGGACAGGATTGAAAAACTGTTTTTT
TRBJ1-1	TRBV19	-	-	CASSIWGPRNTEAFF	TGTGCCAGTAGTATTTGGGGCCCAAGGAACACTGAAGCTTTCTTT
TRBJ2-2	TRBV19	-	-	CASSIEVWGELFF	TGCGCCAGTAGTATCGAAGTTTGGGGTGAGCTGTTTTTT
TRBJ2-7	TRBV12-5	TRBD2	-	CASGLWLAGGEQYF	TGTGCTAGTGGTTTGTGGCTAGCGGGGGGCGAGCAGTACTTC
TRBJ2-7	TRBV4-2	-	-	CASSRDYEQYF	TGTGCCAGCAGCCGAGACTACGAGCAGTACTTC
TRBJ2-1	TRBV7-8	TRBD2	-	CASVAGTYNEQFF	TGTGCCAGCGTAGCGGGGACCTACAATGAGCAGTTCTTC
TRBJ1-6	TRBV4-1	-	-	CASSQLQGLGSPLHF	TGCGCCAGCAGCCAACTCCAGGGGCTTGGTTCACCCCTCCACTTT
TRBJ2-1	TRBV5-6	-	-	CASSNPLRLRNEQFF	TGTGCCAGCAGTAATCCGCTCCGGTTGCGCAATGAGCAGTTCTTC
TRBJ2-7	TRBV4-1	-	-	CASSLRIESSYEQYF	TGCGCCAGCAGCTTACGGATCGAGAGCTCCTACGAGCAGTACTTC
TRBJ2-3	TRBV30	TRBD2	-	CAWSVTASGVDTQYF	TGTGCCTGGAGTGTAACCGCTAGCGGGGTGGATACGCAGTATTTT
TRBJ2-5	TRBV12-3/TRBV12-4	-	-	CASSPGETQYF	TGTGCCAGCAGCCCGGGGGAGACCCAGTACTTC
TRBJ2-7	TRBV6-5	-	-	CASTNWGKQLSEQYF	TGTGCCAGCACCAACTGGGGGAAGCAGCTTTCCGAGCAGTACTTC